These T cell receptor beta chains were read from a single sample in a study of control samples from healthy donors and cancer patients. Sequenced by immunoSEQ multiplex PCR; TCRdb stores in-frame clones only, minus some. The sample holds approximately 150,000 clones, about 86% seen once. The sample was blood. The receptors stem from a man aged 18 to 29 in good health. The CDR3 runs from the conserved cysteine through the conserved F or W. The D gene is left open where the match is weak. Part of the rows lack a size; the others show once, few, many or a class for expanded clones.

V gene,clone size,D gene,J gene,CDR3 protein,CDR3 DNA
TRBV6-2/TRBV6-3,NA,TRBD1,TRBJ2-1,CASSYRADRAGVNEQFF,TGTGCCAGCAGTTACCGGGCGGACAGGGCTGGAGTTAATGAGCAGTTCTTC
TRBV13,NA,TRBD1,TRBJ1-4,CASSYRDRAEKLFF,TGTGCCAGCAGCTACCGGGACAGGGCGGAAAAACTGTTTTTT
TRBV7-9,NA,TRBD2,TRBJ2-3,CASSLRLASTDTQYF,TGTGCCAGCAGCCTAAGACTAGCCAGCACAGATACGCAGTATTTT
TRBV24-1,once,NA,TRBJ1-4,CATSDNRGGDEKLFF,TGTGCCACCAGTGACAATCGGGGGGGGGACGAAAAACTGTTTTTT
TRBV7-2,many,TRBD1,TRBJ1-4,CASSQQLTGADEKLFF,TGTGCCAGCAGCCAACAGTTGACAGGGGCGGATGAAAAACTGTTTTTT
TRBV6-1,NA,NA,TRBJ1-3,CASSDLVSSGNTIYF,TGTGCCAGCAGTGATCTGGTTAGCTCTGGAAACACCATATATTTT
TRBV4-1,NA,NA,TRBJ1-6,CASSQDVASYNSPLHF,TGCGCCAGCAGCCAAGATGTCGCGTCCTATAATTCACCCCTCCACTTT
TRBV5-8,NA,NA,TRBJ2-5,CASSLVGKAQYF,TGTGCCAGCAGCTTGGTAGGGAAGGCCCAGTACTTC
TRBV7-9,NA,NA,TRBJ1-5,CASSLGRAANQPQHF,TGTGCCAGCAGCTTAGGGCGGGCAGCAAATCAGCCCCAGCATTTT
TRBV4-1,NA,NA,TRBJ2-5,CASSPEQETQYF,TGCGCCAGCAGCCCGGAGCAAGAGACCCAGTACTTC
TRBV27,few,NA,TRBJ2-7,CASSLLVGGSYEQYF,TGTGCCAGCAGTTTATTAGTCGGGGGCTCCTACGAGCAGTACTTC
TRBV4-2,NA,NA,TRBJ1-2,CASSQDGGYTF,TGTGCCAGCAGCCAAGATGGGGGCTACACCTTC